This T cell receptor (beta chain) was documented in a study of T cell responses to AZD1222 COVID-19 vaccine. V lost 3 bases and J lost 15; bases outside the gene matches: 7. The CDR3 has 13 residues. Germline CDR1 reads SNHLY; CDR2 reads FYNNEI. Profiling relied on immunoSEQ multiplex PCR, and the TCRdb table lists in-frame clones only, not all of them. The sample lists about 150,000 clones; almost 95% were seen once. This specimen consisted of peripheral blood, obtained on day 0 of AZD1222 vaccination. J is TRBJ2-1 and V is TRBV2; 11 bases are a match to TRBD2. This receptor was obtained from an adult in good health. CDR3: CASSDSRLAGTFF. For the CDR3, the DNA is TGTGCCAGCAGTGACTCGAGACTAGCGGGAACGTTCTTC.